What follows are 15 T cell receptor beta chains derived from one specimen sequenced in a study of blood T cell repertoires in COVID-19. The repertoire was sequenced with immunoSEQ multiplex PCR; TCRdb's copy has only in-frame clones and lacks some. This sample has 250,000 to 350,000 clones; about nine tenths occur once, and the top ten carry 0.94%. Sample: peripheral blood. The receptors here all came from a woman in her 40s who had recovered from COVID-19.

The genes are TRBV6-5 and TRBJ2-1; unclear D gene. The CDR3 extends over 16 amino acids. Looked up from germline, CDR1 is MNHEY and CDR2 is SVGAGI. Trimming stripped 2 bases from V and 0 bases from J, with 11 bases between. CDR3 in amino acids: CASSYQRGNSYNEQFF. The CDR3 nucleotides read TGTGCCAGCAGTTACCAGAGAGGAAACTCCTACAATGAGCAGTTCTTC.

The V and J genes are TRBV2 and TRBJ2-7; 9 nucleotides agree with TRBD1. The CDR3 totals 16 residues. V was clipped by 7 bases and J by 2 bases; unmatched bases: 12. Germline V CDR1 and CDR2: SNHLY, FYNNEI. The CDR3 bases are TGTGCCAGCAAGGGACAGGGAACCCCTATAACCTACGAGCAGTACTTC. Protein: CASKGQGTPITYEQYF.

The chain links TRBV7-3 to TRBJ2-1, with 7 bases matching TRBD2. The germline V gene has CDR1 SGHTA and CDR2 FQGTGA. The CDR3 has 16 amino acids. The V segment lost 1 base and the J segment 4 bases; nucleotides outside the gene matches: 7. In DNA form, the CDR3 reads TGTGCCAGCAGCTTAATAAGGAGGCGGGGGTACAATGAGCAGTTCTTC. Translating gives CASSLIRRRGYNEQFF. Complete variable domain (other parts from reference TRBV7-3 and TRBJ2-1): GAGVSQTPSNKVTEKGKYVELRCDPISGHTALYWYRQSLGQGPEFLIYFQGTGAADDSGLPNDRFFAVRPEGSVSTLKIQRTERGDSAVYLCASSLIRRRGYNEQFFGPGTRLTVL.

The rearrangement joins TRBV2 to TRBJ2-1, with 8 bases lining up with TRBD1. The germline CDR1 and CDR2 sequences are SNHLY and FYNNEI. V lost 7 bases, J lost 0 bases, and 8 bases stayed unmatched. The length of the CDR3 is 16 residues. CDR3 in amino acids: CASMDGQGPSYNEQFF. The CDR3 nucleotides read TGTGCCAGCATGGACGGACAGGGCCCCTCCTACAATGAGCAGTTCTTC. The variable domain in full, with the rest retrieved from reference TRBV2 and TRBJ2-1, is EPEVTQTPSHQVTQMGQEVILRCVPISNHLYFYWYRQILGQKVEFLVSFYNNEISEKSEIFDDQFSVERPDGSNFTLKIRSTKLEDSAMYFCASMDGQGPSYNEQFFGPGTRLTVL.

The CDR3: CSVEGQGDGQYF. Written as DNA, the CDR3 is TGCAGCGTTGAAGGGCAGGGGGACGGGCAGTACTTC. The gene calls are TRBV29-1 and TRBJ2-7, with 7 nucleotides matching TRBD1. CDR3 length: 12 residues. V gave up 1 base and J gave up 9 bases; unmatched junction bases: 6. The V gene's germline CDR1 is SQVTM and CDR2 ANQGSEA.

This clone was detected only a few times. The rearrangement links TRBV6-6 to TRBJ1-1; a possible D gene is TRBD1 (5 bases). This CDR3 region has 14 residues. The V end was cut by 5 bases, the J end by 8 bases, with 18 bases between. Per germline, CDR1 MNHNY and CDR2 SVGAGI (reference sequence). Written as DNA, the CDR3 is TGTGCCAGCAGTCCCCCGGGGGAGGGCTCGGAAGCTTTCTTT. Translated, it gives CASSPPGEGSEAFF.

The DNA for the CDR3 is TGTGCCAGCAGCGTCGGACAGGGGGTGAGCGGGGAGCTGTTTTTT. Translated: CASSVGQGVSGELFF. The chain has TRBV9 and TRBJ2-2; 10 bases agree with TRBD1. The junction had 5 bases not matched to a gene; V was cut back by 2 bases and J by 7 bases. This CDR3 is 15 amino acids long. Germline V gene data show CDR1 as SGDLS and CDR2 as YYNGEE.

CDR3 nucleotides: TGTGCCAGCCGCCCTTCGGGTTACGAGCAGTACTTC. Residues: CASRPSGYEQYF. V is TRBV2 and J is TRBJ2-7, with D hard to call. CDR3 length equals 12 residues. V was clipped by 8 bases and J by 4 bases, with 12 bases between them. Germline values: CDR1 SNHLY, CDR2 FYNNEI.

The chain couples TRBV18 to TRBJ2-2; weak D call: TRBD1 (5 bases). V dropped 3 bases and J dropped 1 base, with 12 bases sitting between them. The CDR3 covers 16 residues. CDR1 is KGHSH and CDR2 is LQKENI in the germline V gene. Here the CDR3 reads CASSPAGHMNTGELFF. The DNA for the CDR3 is TGTGCCAGCTCACCGGCAGGACATATGAACACCGGGGAGCTGTTTTTT. The full variable domain, its missing parts supplied by reference TRBV18 and TRBJ2-2, is NAGVMQNPRHLVRRRGQEARLRCSPMKGHSHVYWYRQLPEEGLKFMVYLQKENIIDESGMPKERFSAEFPKEGPSILRIQQVVRGDSAAYFCASSPAGHMNTGELFFGEGSRLTVL.

The chain has TRBV5-4 and TRBJ2-5, with D unresolved. Trimming removed 1 base at V and 3 bases at J, with 10 bases between. The CDR3 sequence is 14 residues long. In germline, CDR1 is SGHNT, CDR2 YYREEE (reference sequence). CDR3 residues: CASSLQQTEETQYF. The CDR3, as DNA: TGTGCCAGCAGCTTGCAACAGACGGAAGAGACCCAGTACTTC.

The CDR3 bases are TGTGCCAGCAGCCAAAAGATCGTACTAGCGGGAAACTACGAGCAGTACTTC. Amino acid sequence: CASSQKIVLAGNYEQYF. The J gene is TRBJ2-7, the V gene TRBV3-1 (or the pseudogene TRBV3-2); 10 bases line up with TRBD2. This CDR3 contains 17 residues. V was clipped by 2 bases and J by 3 bases; unmatched bases: 10. Germline V lookup: CDR1 LGHDT, CDR2 YNNKEL (reference sequence).

This clone was seen a few times. V and J are TRBV30 and TRBJ2-5; D is perhaps TRBD1 (6 bases). Trimming took off 4 bases at V and 4 bases at J, with 16 bases between the two ends. Per the germline V gene, CDR1 is GTSNPN and CDR2 is SVGIG (reference sequence). The length of the CDR3 is 14 residues. The CDR3 nucleotides read TGTGCCTGGACTACCCAGGGGTTTCGAGAGACCCAGTACTTC. The encoded protein is CAWTTQGFRETQYF.

The V gene is TRBV15, the J gene TRBJ2-3, with unresolved D. Trimming took off 5 bases at V and 1 base at J, with 7 bases between the two ends. The germline CDR1 and CDR2 sequences are LNHNV and YYDKDF (reference sequence). The CDR3 has 13 residues. The CDR3 loop is CATSLEGTDTQYF. The CDR3 nucleotides are TGTGCCACCAGCCTCGAGGGCACAGATACGCAGTATTTT.

This chain links TRBV15 with TRBJ1-6, with TRBD1 matching over 8 bases. The CDR3 runs 17 residues. Germline lookup yields CDR1 LNHNV and CDR2 YYDKDF (reference sequence). The trim removed 1 base at V and 9 bases at J, leaving 11 bases unmatched. CDR3 protein: CATSRVSPGTGGSPLHF. The DNA for the CDR3 is TGTGCCACCAGCAGAGTAAGCCCCGGGACAGGTGGTTCACCCCTCCACTTT.

V is TRBV19 and J is TRBJ2-1, with D unclear. Between the trimmed V and J ends, which lost 1 base and 0 bases, there was a span of 7 bases. The CDR3 sequence is 15 residues long. Germline lookup yields CDR1 LNHDA and CDR2 SQIVND (reference sequence). CDR3 in DNA: TGTGCCAGTAGTATAGGCGTAAGCTCCTACAATGAGCAGTTCTTC. Translation: CASSIGVSSYNEQFF. The variable domain in full, with the rest retrieved from reference TRBV19 and TRBJ2-1, is DGGITQSPKYLFRKEGQNVTLSCEQNLNHDAMYWYRQDPGQGLRLIYYSQIVNDFQKGDIAEGYSVSREKKESFPLTVTSAQKNPTAFYLCASSIGVSSYNEQFFGPGTRLTVL.